This T cell receptor (beta chain) was observed in a study of shared clonotypes between healthy human individuals. Naive CD45RA+ and memory CD45RA-negative subsets were split from CD4+ cells. Clones were read by immunoSEQ multiplex PCR, and TCRdb kept only the in-frame ones, dropping some. In the table there are 1,500,000 or so clones, around 98.5% of which are singletons. V gave up 5 bases and J gave up 7 bases; unmatched junction bases: 3. The CDR3 is made up of 14 amino acids. CDR1 MNHEY and CDR2 SMNVEV come from the germline V gene (reference sequence). Whole-study results and caveats: Genetic and exposure-history diversity was limited by the small donor number. Rarefaction gave evidence that sorted-subset sequencing remained incomplete despite large depth.

To note about this clone: Its antigen is unidentified.

This chain uses TRBV27 with TRBJ2-2; 11 bases line up with TRBD2. The clonotype comes from a young man in good health. Specimen: naive CD4+ T cells sorted from blood. Subset of the sample: CD45RA+ positively selected. The CDR3 DNA is TGTGCCAGCAGTGGTCTAGCGGGAGGCGGGGAGCTGTTTTTT. This encodes CASSGLAGGGELFF.